This T cell receptor (beta chain) originates from a study of T cells in Graves' hyperthyroidism and ophthalmopathy. The sample holds many counts of this clonotype. Thyroid ultrasound, orbital computed tomography, clinical symptoms, and serum thyroxine and TRAb underpinned diagnoses. Authors of the study amplified TCR beta CDR3 regions from RNA transcripts. TCR CDR3 underwent first-round RT-PCR with the HTBI primer set. TCRdb independently ran MiXCR on the multiplex PCR reads; one entry per CDR3 protein. The profile shows 650,000 to 700,000 distinct CDR3 sequences, about 18% of them singletons. The ends lost 6 bases at V and 8 bases at J; junction bases unmatched: 7. The germline V gene has CDR1 MDHEN and CDR2 SYDVKM. The CDR3 totals 15 residues.

This clonotype was sampled from a man in his fifties or sixties with Graves' hyperthyroidism. V usage is TRBV28 and J usage is TRBJ2-1; 13 bases match TRBD2. Sequencing was performed on blood. The chain's CDR3 is CASRASTSGGYEQFF. The CDR3 DNA sequence: TGTGCCAGCAGGGCTTCGACTAGCGGGGGGTATGAGCAGTTCTTC.